Each of the 5 T cell receptor beta chains below was sequenced from the same sample in a study of blood T cell repertoires in COVID-19. The table came from immunoSEQ multiplex PCR; TCRdb's copy has only in-frame clones and leaves some out. The sample has 75,000 to 100,000 clones, 75% to 90% seen once; the top ten hold roughly 20%. The sample comprised peripheral blood. The receptors were gathered from a woman aged 80 or over with acute or convalescent COVID-19.

CDR3 sequence reads: CSSSRTGTSYNEQFF. CDR3 nucleotide sequence: TGCAGCTCCTCCCGCACAGGCACCTCCTACAATGAGCAGTTCTTC. The chain carries TRBV29-1 and TRBJ2-1, with D tentatively TRBD1 (5 bases). The CDR3 is made up of 15 amino acids. CDR1 and CDR2 (germline): SQVTM, ANQGSEA. V dropped 8 bases and J dropped 0 bases, with 17 bases sitting between them.

This rearrangement joins TRBV7-9 to TRBJ1-4; D not certain. CDR3 length: 15 residues. The V and J ends lost 5 bases and 8 bases respectively, with 18 bases between them. Germline V gives CDR1 SEHNR, CDR2 FQNEAQ (reference sequence). The CDR3 protein is CASSVRTLLGEKLFF. The CDR3 DNA reads TGTGCCAGCAGCGTTAGGACTCTCCTGGGGGAAAAACTGTTTTTT.

V is TRBV5-1 and J is TRBJ2-3, with TRBD1 matching 9 bases. This CDR3 is 15 amino acids long. V dropped 4 bases and J dropped 5; count of bases not matched to a gene: 8. CDR1 SGHRS and CDR2 YFSETQ come from the germline V gene. CDR3 DNA: TGCGCCAGCAGCACGACAGGGGGATCCAAAGATACGCAGTATTTT. This codes for CASSTTGGSKDTQYF.

The J gene is TRBJ2-7, the V gene TRBV4-1; perhaps TRBD1 as D (6 bases). In germline, CDR1 is MGHRA, CDR2 YSYEKL. Trimming cost V 0 bases and J 0 bases, with 9 bases left between them. The CDR3 has 15 amino acids. CDR3: CASSQETGTSYEQYF. CDR3 nucleotide sequence: TGCGCCAGCAGCCAAGAGACAGGTACCTCCTACGAGCAGTACTTC.

There are a few counts of this clone. A read error may account for a junction end that differs from germline. V is TRBV10-1 and J is TRBJ2-4, with D perhaps TRBD1 (5 bases). The CDR3 runs 13 residues. CDR1 WNHNN and CDR2 SYGVQD come from the germline V gene (reference sequence). The CDR3 is CASSESGQNIQYF. The CDR3 bases are TGCGCCAGCAGTGAGTCAGGACAAAACATTCAGTACTTT.